These 22 T cell receptor beta chains were sequenced from one sample in a study of blood T cell repertoires in COVID-19. The protocol was immunoSEQ multiplex PCR, while the TCRdb copy is restricted to in-frame clones and leaves out a portion. There are 150,000 to 200,000 clones in the sample; around 81% occur only once, and 2.6% lies in the top ten. The source material was peripheral blood. The receptor set was obtained from a human donor with acute or convalescent COVID-19. The donor label of this sample is uncertain.

This chain links TRBV18 with TRBJ2-1; 7 nucleotides match TRBD1. Trimming at V came to 8 bases and at J to 3 bases, leaving 7 bases not matched to a gene. In germline, CDR1 is KGHSH, CDR2 LQKENI. This CDR3 region has 14 residues. CDR3 coding DNA: TGTGCCAGCCAAACGCAGGGGGACTACAATGAGCAGTTCTTC. Translation gives CASQTQGDYNEQFF.

The gene calls are TRBV5-1 and TRBJ2-7; tentative D call: TRBD2 (5 bases). Germline CDR1 SGHRS, CDR2 YFSETQ. The CDR3 runs to 16 residues. Trimming pared 0 bases from V and 5 bases from J, leaving 18 bases between. In DNA, the CDR3 is TGCGCCAGCAGCTTGGGAGGGTTTCCTAATAGCGACGAGCAGTACTTC. Protein sequence: CASSLGGFPNSDEQYF.

The J gene is TRBJ1-1, the V gene TRBV11-3; 7 nucleotides agree with TRBD1. The CDR3 is 14 residues long. Germline-derived CDR1 and CDR2 are SGHNT and YENEEA. The ends lost 5 bases at V and 1 base at J; junction bases unmatched: 4. The CDR3 coding sequence is TGTGCCAGCAGCGTAGGGACAGAGAACACTGAAGCTTTCTTT. It specifies CASSVGTENTEAFF. Full variable domain (missing parts from reference TRBV11-3 and TRBJ1-1): EAGVVQSPRYKIIEKKQPVAFWCNPISGHNTLYWYLQNLGQGPELLIRYENEEAVDDSQLPKDRFSAERLKGVDSTLKIQPAELGDSAVYLCASSVGTENTEAFFGQGTRLTVV.

The rearrangement uses TRBV19 and TRBJ2-1; D remains ambiguous. The V end lost 3 bases, the J end lost 5 bases, and 11 bases lay between the germline ends. Germline CDR1 LNHDA, CDR2 SQIVND (reference sequence). This CDR3 has 14 residues. The CDR3 sequence is CASSIWSSNNEQFF. The DNA of the CDR3 is TGTGCCAGTAGTATTTGGTCGAGCAACAATGAGCAGTTCTTC.

The chain recombines TRBV7-9 with TRBJ1-3; 7 bases align to TRBD1. This CDR3 comprises 18 residues. Trimming took 5 bases from V and 0 from J; bases not matched to a gene: 13. Germline CDR1 is SEHNR and CDR2 is FQNEAQ (reference sequence). This chain's CDR3 is CASSRGGQGRSSGNTIYF. The CDR3 DNA reads as TGTGCCAGCAGCCGAGGGGGCCAGGGTAGATCCTCTGGAAACACCATATATTTT.

The chain is built from TRBV5-6 and TRBJ2-7; TRBD1 is a possible D gene (5 bases). The CDR3 sequence is 14 residues long. V lost 0 bases and J 5 bases, leaving 12 bases between the germline ends. Germline-derived CDR1 and CDR2 are SGHDT and YYEEEE. The CDR3: CASSLVAGSNEQYF. The DNA of the CDR3 is TGTGCCAGCAGCTTGGTTGCAGGGTCGAACGAGCAGTACTTC. Looking up the rest from reference TRBV5-6 and TRBJ2-7 gives the full variable domain: DAGVTQSPTHLIKTRGQQVTLRCSPKSGHDTVSWYQQALGQGPQFIFQYYEEEERQRGNFPDRFSGHQFPNYSSELNVNALLLGDSALYLCASSLVAGSNEQYFGPGTRLTVT.

The table lists this clone with a few counts. The CDR3 DNA sequence: TGCGCCAGCAGCCAAGGGAGCTCTGGAAACACCATATATTTT. Translated, it gives CASSQGSSGNTIYF. The V call is TRBV5-1, the J call TRBJ1-3, with D uncertain. CDR1 is SGHRS and CDR2 is YFSETQ in the germline V gene. V was cut by 4 bases and J by 0 bases, with 8 bases left in between. The CDR3 is made up of 14 amino acids. Full variable domain (rest looked up from reference TRBV5-1 and TRBJ1-3): KAGVTQTPRYLIKTRGQQVTLSCSPISGHRSVSWYQQTPGQGLQFLFEYFSETQRNKGNFPGRFSGRQFSNSRSEMNVSTLELGDSALYLCASSQGSSGNTIYFGEGSWLTVV.

This chain uses TRBV7-9 with TRBJ2-3; 7 nucleotides align to TRBD1. The CDR3 sequence is 13 residues long. Germline V gives CDR1 SEHNR, CDR2 FQNEAQ (reference sequence). V lost 5 bases to trimming and J lost 4 bases; unmatched junction nucleotides: 3. DNA of the CDR3: TGTGCCAGCAGCCCAACAGGGGCAGATACGCAGTATTTT. It encodes CASSPTGADTQYF. The whole variable domain, filled in from reference TRBV7-9 and TRBJ2-3, reads DTGVSQNPRHKITKRGQNVTFRCDPISEHNRLYWYRQTLGQGPEFLTYFQNEAQLEKSRLLSDRFSAERPKGSFSTLEIQRTEQGDSAMYLCASSPTGADTQYFGPGTRLTVL.

V usage is TRBV5-4 and J usage is TRBJ2-4, with TRBD1 matching 7 bases. V lost 4 bases to trimming and J lost 1 base; unmatched junction nucleotides: 2. CDR3 length: 14 amino acids. Per germline, CDR1 SGHNT and CDR2 YYREEE (reference sequence). The CDR3 sequence is CASSQGEAKNIQYF. The CDR3 nucleotides are TGTGCCAGCAGCCAGGGGGAGGCCAAAAACATTCAGTACTTC. The whole variable domain, filled in from reference TRBV5-4 and TRBJ2-4, reads ETGVTQSPTHLIKTRGQQVTLRCSSQSGHNTVSWYQQALGQGPQFIFQYYREEENGRGNFPPRFSGLQFPNYSSELNVNALELDDSALYLCASSQGEAKNIQYFGAGTRLSVL.

The gene calls are TRBV5-1 and TRBJ1-6; 7 bases are a match to TRBD1. Germline lookup yields CDR1 SGHRS and CDR2 YFSETQ. The CDR3 length is 15 residues. Losses at the gene ends were 4 bases for V and 3 bases for J; bases not matched to a gene: 4. The CDR3 loop is CASSMGQIYNSPLHF. The DNA for the CDR3 is TGCGCCAGCAGCATGGGACAGATCTATAATTCACCCCTCCACTTT.

The rearrangement links TRBV7-3 to TRBJ2-5, with 8 nucleotides matching TRBD1. There are 16 residues in the CDR3. V shed 0 bases and J 5 bases; nucleotides not matched to a gene: 8. Germline V gene lookup returns CDR1 SGHTA and CDR2 FQGTGA. CDR3 sequence reads: CASSLTSRTGIETQYF. In DNA form, the CDR3 reads TGTGCCAGCAGCTTAACTTCTAGGACAGGGATCGAGACCCAGTACTTC.

This clone was picked up a small number of times. The chain joins TRBV2 to TRBJ1-5; D possibly corresponds to TRBD1 (6 bases). Trimming removed 5 bases from V and 5 bases from J, with 10 bases in between. Germline lookup yields CDR1 SNHLY and CDR2 FYNNEI. This CDR3 has 13 amino acids. This CDR3 reads CASSRDIDQPQHF. CDR3 DNA sequence: TGTGCCAGCAGTCGGGACATCGATCAGCCCCAGCATTTT.

This clone was observed a handful of times. The V gene is TRBV28, the J gene TRBJ2-5; D may be TRBD1 (5 bases). The length of the CDR3 is 13 residues. The V and J ends lost 5 bases and 0 bases respectively, with 7 bases between them. Germline V lookup: CDR1 MDHEN, CDR2 SYDVKM. The CDR3 loop is CASSPGYQETQYF. In DNA, the CDR3 is TGTGCCAGCAGTCCAGGGTACCAAGAGACCCAGTACTTC.

The chain joins TRBV3-1 (or the pseudogene TRBV3-2) to TRBJ1-1; D remains ambiguous. The CDR3 loop spans 12 amino acids. Germline CDR1 reads LGHDT; CDR2 reads YNNKEL (reference sequence). The ends were cut back, 4 bases at V and 9 bases at J, with 12 bases in the middle. CDR3 nucleotide sequence: TGTGCCAGCAGCCTCCTTTCTTTCCAAGCTTTCTTT. Encoded protein: CASSLLSFQAFF.

V and J are TRBV12-3 or TRBV12-4 and TRBJ1-2, with D perhaps matching TRBD1 (6 bases). V dropped 9 bases and J dropped 4 bases, with 12 bases sitting between them. There are 12 residues in the CDR3. The CDR3, as DNA: TGTGCCAGTGCGGCGGGGGCCTATGGCTACACCTTC. Its protein is CASAAGAYGYTF.

The gene calls are TRBV6-2 or TRBV6-3 and TRBJ2-3; maybe TRBD2 (5 bases). The CDR3 runs 15 residues. Germline V gene data show CDR1 as MNHEY and CDR2 as SVGEGT. The germline V and J ends were trimmed by 0 bases and 5 bases, with 12 bases remaining between them. In DNA, the CDR3 is TGTGCCAGCAGTTACTCTCGGGGAGTTAGAGATACGCAGTATTTT. Translating gives CASSYSRGVRDTQYF.

The rearrangement joins TRBV7-3 to TRBJ1-2; D is possibly TRBD1 (6 bases). CDR1 is SGHTA, CDR2 FQGTGA, per germline. The CDR3 sequence is 13 residues long. Trimming pared 4 bases from V and 2 bases from J, leaving 8 bases between. The CDR3 nucleotides are TGTGCCAGCAGCTCCGGACAGAACTATGGCTACACCTTC. Encoded protein: CASSSGQNYGYTF.

The chain employs TRBV2 and TRBJ1-2, with a weak D call TRBD1 (6 bases). The CDR3 loop spans 15 amino acids. The V gene lost 10 bases and the J gene lost 0 bases, with 18 bases spanning the gap. From germline, CDR1 is SNHLY and CDR2 FYNNEI. Written as DNA, the CDR3 is TGTGCCATCACCTCGACAGGCGCCTCTAACTATGGCTACACCTTC. It codes for CAITSTGASNYGYTF.

The J gene is TRBJ1-5, the V gene TRBV7-9; D remains unclear. V was pared by 1 base and J by 3 bases, with 7 bases between. The CDR3 runs to 14 residues. The germline V gene encodes CDR1 SEHNR and CDR2 FQNEAQ (reference sequence). The CDR3 reads CASSLDTSNQPQHF. In DNA, the CDR3 is TGTGCCAGCAGCTTAGACACCTCCAATCAGCCCCAGCATTTT.

V gene TRBV19 combines with J gene TRBJ1-1; TRBD1 might be the D (6 bases). This CDR3 contains 14 residues. Germline V gives CDR1 LNHDA, CDR2 SQIVND (reference sequence). V gave up 5 bases and J gave up 5 bases, with 15 bases separating them. The DNA for the CDR3 is TGTGCCAGTAGTTCGATATCTAGGGGGACTGAAGCTTTCTTT. Its protein product is CASSSISRGTEAFF.

The chain carries TRBV6-1 and TRBJ2-2; 7 nucleotides match TRBD1. After removal of 4 bases from V and 7 bases from J, the junction contained 15 bases not matched to a gene. CDR1 is MNHNS, CDR2 SASEGT, per germline. This CDR3 has 17 residues. The CDR3: CASSGRQGRARIGELFF. The CDR3 coding sequence is TGTGCCAGCAGTGGTCGACAGGGCCGAGCACGGATCGGGGAGCTGTTTTTT.

The chain links TRBV5-1 to TRBJ2-5; D is perhaps TRBD2 (5 bases). Per germline, CDR1 SGHRS and CDR2 YFSETQ. V was shortened by 4 bases and J by 5 bases, with 18 bases between the two germline ends. The CDR3 totals 15 residues. Here the CDR3 reads CASSPDSGIRETQYF. CDR3 bases: TGCGCCAGCAGCCCTGACTCGGGGATTCGGGAGACCCAGTACTTC.